The TCR beta chain described here comes from a study of T cells after yellow fever vaccination. Study-wide results and limits: A minor fraction of clonotypes spanned both CD4 and CD8 compartments.

Points on this clonotype: Its antigen is undetermined.

CDR1 MDHEN and CDR2 SYDVKM come from the germline V gene. The CDR3 runs to 17 residues. V shed 4 bases, J shed 8 bases, and the junction held 16 bases outside the gene matches. UMIs and a universal primer site were added when TCR cDNA was made by 5'RACE template switching. TCRdb re-analysed the 5' RACE reads in MiXCR, keeping a single row per CDR3 protein. Here the sample spans a few hundred thousand distinct CDR3 sequences, less than 20% being singletons. This material consisted of PBMCs, taken 15 days after the yellow fever booster vaccination. This chain joins TRBV28 and TRBJ2-3, with 9 bases lining up with TRBD2. The source is a man between 25 and 39 years old who received the YFV17D yellow fever vaccine. The CDR3 region is CASSSLAGGRAWSTQYF. The CDR3 DNA reads TGTGCCAGCAGTTCTCTAGCTGGCGGGAGGGCCTGGAGTACGCAGTATTTT.